This T cell receptor (beta chain) emerged from a study of CD8+ T cells in alopecia areata. Study findings and constraints: Persistence in scalp and blood during tofacitinib was observed for many expanded lesional clones. Among the top 100, expanded CD8+ clones, as well as scalp clonality, were significantly decreased by tofacitinib.

The treatment: oral pan-JAK inhibitor, 5-10 mg twice daily. CDR1 MGHDK and CDR2 SYGVNS come from the germline V gene. J gave up 1 base and V 3 bases, and 4 bases lay outside the gene matches. The CDR3 has 15 residues. A word on this clone: Antigen: not known.

Following RNA extraction, reverse transcription yielded cDNA that acted as the sequencing template. Sequencing was performed with immunoSEQ multiplex PCR; in TCRdb, only in-frame clones are kept and a portion is missing. The table has 150,000 to 200,000 clones, 50% to 75% seen once; the top ten hold 16%. The specimen comprised CD4+ T cells sorted from blood, sampled between weeks 55 and 65, from a patient treated with tofacitinib. This chain connects TRBV25-1 to TRBJ2-3; 7 bases align to TRBD2. The source is a human donor with alopecia areata. The CDR3 region is CASSDLSGGTDTQYF. The CDR3 nucleotides read TGTGCCAGCAGTGATTTGAGCGGGGGCACAGATACGCAGTATTTT. The whole variable domain, remainder taken from reference TRBV25-1 and TRBJ2-3, is EADIYQTPRYLVIGTGKKITLECSQTMGHDKMYWYQQDPGMELHLIHYSYGVNSTEKGDLSSESTVSRIRTEHFPLTLESARPSHTSQYLCASSDLSGGTDTQYFGPGTRLTVL.